This entry describes one TCR beta chain. This CDR3 has 13 amino acids. Losses at the gene ends were 7 bases for V and 4 bases for J; bases not matched to a gene: 3. Germline loops: CDR1 ENHRY, CDR2 SYGVKD. Study processing details: Reference gene primer amplification in the assay estimated nucleated cell counts. Sequencing used immunoSEQ multiplex PCR; TCRdb keeps in-frame clones, though not all of them. The V and J calls and the clone size are those of that table, but D and trimming were determined from the DNA. The sample has fewer than 95,000 clones, 70% to 90% seen once. These data are taken from a study of blood T cell repertoires in COVID-19. At the level of the study: Collection of acute and convalescent COVID-19 samples took place in the United States, Italy and Spain. In each case, the material was cDNA or gDNA derived from T cells, B-cell-depleted T cells, or PBMCs.

The genes are TRBV10-3 and TRBJ2-1, with 8 positions matching TRBD2. The sample comprised peripheral blood. The sequence was obtained from a man aged 45-60 years with active or convalescent COVID-19. In DNA form, the CDR3 reads TGTGCCATCACGGGCGGGGGGTACAATGAGCAGTTCTTC. Its protein product is CAITGGGYNEQFF.